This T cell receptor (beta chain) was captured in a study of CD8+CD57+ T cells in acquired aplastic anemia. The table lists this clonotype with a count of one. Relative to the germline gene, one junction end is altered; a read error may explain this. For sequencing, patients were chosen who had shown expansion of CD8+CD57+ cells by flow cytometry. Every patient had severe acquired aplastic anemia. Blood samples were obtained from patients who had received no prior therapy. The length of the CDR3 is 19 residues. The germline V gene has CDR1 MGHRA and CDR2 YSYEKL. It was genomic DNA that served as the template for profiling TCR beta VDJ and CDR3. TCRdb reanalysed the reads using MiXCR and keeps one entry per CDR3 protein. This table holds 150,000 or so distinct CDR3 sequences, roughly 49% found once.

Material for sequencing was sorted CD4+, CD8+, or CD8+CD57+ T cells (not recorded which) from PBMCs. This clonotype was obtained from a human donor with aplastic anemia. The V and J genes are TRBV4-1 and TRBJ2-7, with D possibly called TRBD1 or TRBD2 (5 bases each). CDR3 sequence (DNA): TGCGCCAGCAGCCAAGAGGTGGGGTACTGGGACGACCTCTCCTACGAGCAGTGCTTC. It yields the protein CASSQEVGYWDDLSYEQCF.